These T cell receptor beta chains were read from a single sample in a study of T cells after yellow fever vaccination. Each CDR3 protein is one row after TCRdb ran MiXCR on the 5' RACE reads. The table has about 50,000 distinct CDR3 sequences, 6% to 8% seen once; the top ten hold roughly 31%. The sequences come from CD8+ T cells sorted from PBMCs, collected roughly 15 days after the first yellow fever vaccination. The receptors shown here come from a man younger than 35 who received the YFV17D yellow fever vaccine. Each CDR3 is given with its conserved first and last residue. The D gene is left open where the match is weak. Not all rows give a size; the values are once, few, many and, for expanded clones, a class.

clone size: many; J gene: TRBJ1-4; V gene: TRBV25-1; D gene: -; CDR3 protein: CASSLGGYGKLFF; CDR3 DNA: TGTGCCAGCAGTTTGGGGGGTTATGGAAAACTGTTTTTT
clone size: many; J gene: TRBJ2-1; V gene: TRBV9; D gene: TRBD2; CDR3 protein: CASNPRGVDNEQFF; CDR3 DNA: TGTGCCAGCAACCCGCGGGGGGTAGACAATGAGCAGTTCTTC
clone size: many; J gene: TRBJ2-7; V gene: TRBV7-6; D gene: TRBD1; CDR3 protein: CASSPPGTGYYEQYF; CDR3 DNA: TGTGCCAGCAGCCCCCCCGGGACAGGTTACTACGAGCAGTACTTC
clone size: many; J gene: TRBJ2-7; V gene: TRBV10-3; D gene: TRBD1; CDR3 protein: CAISGTDRGTHEQYF; CDR3 DNA: TGTGCCATCAGTGGGACGGACAGGGGTACGCACGAGCAGTACTTC
clone size: many; J gene: TRBJ1-2; V gene: TRBV28; D gene: TRBD1; CDR3 protein: CASSFSGGINYGYTF; CDR3 DNA: TGTGCCAGCAGTTTCTCAGGGGGTATAAACTATGGCTACACCTTC
clone size: -; J gene: TRBJ1-6; V gene: TRBV5-1; D gene: -; CDR3 protein: CASSLGTAFLDNSPLHF; CDR3 DNA: TGCGCCAGCAGCTTGGGGACGGCATTCCTGGATAATTCACCCCTCCACTTT
clone size: many; J gene: TRBJ2-1; V gene: TRBV9; D gene: -; CDR3 protein: CASSVALRGPSYNEQFF; CDR3 DNA: TGTGCCAGCAGCGTAGCTCTCCGGGGGCCCTCCTACAATGAGCAGTTCTTC
clone size: many; J gene: TRBJ2-1; V gene: TRBV6-1; D gene: -; CDR3 protein: CASSVRGPYNEQFF; CDR3 DNA: TGTGCCAGCAGTGTACGCGGGCCTTACAATGAGCAGTTCTTC
clone size: -; J gene: TRBJ2-2; V gene: TRBV11-2; D gene: -; CDR3 protein: CASSLWDQTGELFF; CDR3 DNA: TGTGCCAGCAGCTTATGGGACCAAACCGGGGAGCTGTTTTTT
clone size: many; J gene: TRBJ2-1; V gene: TRBV6-5; D gene: TRBD2; CDR3 protein: CASSYTRGGPNEQFF; CDR3 DNA: TGTGCCAGCAGTTACACCCGGGGGGGGCCCAATGAGCAGTTCTTC
clone size: many; J gene: TRBJ2-3; V gene: TRBV9; D gene: TRBD2; CDR3 protein: CASSPRGSGGPTDTQYF; CDR3 DNA: TGTGCCAGCAGCCCCCGTGGTAGCGGGGGACCCACAGATACGCAGTATTTT
clone size: many; J gene: TRBJ2-1; V gene: TRBV11-1; D gene: TRBD2; CDR3 protein: CASNLAGGYNEQFF; CDR3 DNA: TGTGCCAGTAACCTAGCGGGGGGCTACAATGAGCAGTTCTTC
clone size: many; J gene: TRBJ2-3; V gene: TRBV5-1; D gene: -; CDR3 protein: CASSADSAGDTQYF; CDR3 DNA: TGCGCCAGCAGCGCCGACAGCGCCGGAGATACGCAGTATTTT
clone size: many; J gene: TRBJ2-3; V gene: TRBV4-1; D gene: TRBD2; CDR3 protein: CASSPGGGERGTADTQYF; CDR3 DNA: TGCGCCAGCAGCCCCGGGGGAGGGGAGCGGGGGACCGCAGATACGCAGTATTTT
clone size: many; J gene: TRBJ2-3; V gene: TRBV6-4; D gene: TRBD2; CDR3 protein: CASKRGEHTDTQYF; CDR3 DNA: TGTGCCAGCAAACGGGGGGAACACACAGATACGCAGTATTTT
clone size: many; J gene: TRBJ2-3; V gene: TRBV5-1; D gene: -; CDR3 protein: CASRGTNADTQYF; CDR3 DNA: TGCGCCAGCAGGGGAACAAATGCAGATACGCAGTATTTT
clone size: many; J gene: TRBJ2-3; V gene: TRBV9; D gene: TRBD1; CDR3 protein: CASSRPGTGGGMTDTQYF; CDR3 DNA: TGTGCCAGCAGCCGTCCCGGGACAGGGGGCGGGATGACAGATACGCAGTATTTT
clone size: many; J gene: TRBJ2-3; V gene: TRBV12-3/TRBV12-4; D gene: TRBD2; CDR3 protein: CASSPSGGGPDTQYF; CDR3 DNA: TGTGCCAGCAGTCCTAGCGGGGGGGGCCCAGATACGCAGTATTTT
clone size: -; J gene: TRBJ1-1; V gene: TRBV7-9; D gene: TRBD1; CDR3 protein: CASSDDRATEAFF; CDR3 DNA: TGTGCCAGCAGCGACGACAGGGCCACTGAAGCTTTCTTT
clone size: many; J gene: TRBJ2-2; V gene: TRBV6-1; D gene: TRBD2; CDR3 protein: CASSPAGANTGELFF; CDR3 DNA: TGTGCCAGCAGCCCCGCGGGGGCGAACACCGGGGAGCTGTTTTTT
clone size: many; J gene: TRBJ2-7; V gene: TRBV7-9; D gene: -; CDR3 protein: CASSSTGSEQYF; CDR3 DNA: TGTGCCAGCAGCAGTACAGGGTCCGAGCAGTACTTC
clone size: few; J gene: TRBJ2-7; V gene: TRBV7-2; D gene: TRBD2; CDR3 protein: CASSQTSGGVYEQYF; CDR3 DNA: TGTGCCAGCAGCCAAACTAGCGGGGGGGTCTACGAGCAGTACTTC
clone size: few; J gene: TRBJ2-2; V gene: TRBV10-2; D gene: TRBD1; CDR3 protein: CASGTGGPGELFF; CDR3 DNA: TGCGCCAGCGGAACAGGGGGCCCCGGGGAGCTGTTTTTT
clone size: many; J gene: TRBJ2-3; V gene: TRBV4-2; D gene: TRBD2; CDR3 protein: CASSQISGGAEDTQYF; CDR3 DNA: TGTGCCAGCAGCCAAATTAGCGGGGGGGCTGAAGATACGCAGTATTTT
clone size: many; J gene: TRBJ2-5; V gene: TRBV7-7; D gene: -; CDR3 protein: CASSLRKSETQYF; CDR3 DNA: TGTGCTAGCAGCTTAAGGAAGTCGGAGACCCAGTACTTC
clone size: -; J gene: TRBJ2-3; V gene: TRBV5-4; D gene: -; CDR3 protein: CASSHEGRGTDTQYF; CDR3 DNA: TGTGCCAGCAGCCACGAGGGTCGGGGCACAGATACGCAGTATTTT
clone size: many; J gene: TRBJ2-7; V gene: TRBV7-8; D gene: TRBD1; CDR3 protein: CASSPPAQDRGRWEQYF; CDR3 DNA: TGTGCCAGCAGCCCGCCCGCCCAGGACAGGGGGCGCTGGGAGCAGTACTTC
clone size: many; J gene: TRBJ2-5; V gene: TRBV25-1; D gene: TRBD1; CDR3 protein: CASRGQGIPQETQYF; CDR3 DNA: TGTGCCAGCAGGGGACAGGGAATACCGCAGGAGACCCAGTACTTC
clone size: many; J gene: TRBJ2-1; V gene: TRBV4-3; D gene: TRBD1; CDR3 protein: CASSPGTANYNEQFF; CDR3 DNA: TGCGCCAGCAGCCCCGGGACAGCCAACTACAATGAGCAGTTCTTC
clone size: many; J gene: TRBJ1-5; V gene: TRBV4-1; D gene: -; CDR3 protein: CASSQDSGRNQPQHF; CDR3 DNA: TGCGCCAGCAGCCAAGACTCAGGGCGTAATCAGCCCCAGCATTTT